This T cell receptor beta chain was sequenced in a study of OX40 agonist ivuxolimab in advanced cancers. For the study at large: Patients in the trial were receiving intravenous ivuxolimab every 2 weeks, at doses of 0.01 to 10 mg/kg. Partial responses were seen in three patients, one with hepatocellular carcinoma and two with cutaneous melanoma.

The germline V gene has CDR1 SGHDT and CDR2 YYEEEE. V dropped 3 bases and J dropped 0 bases, with 6 bases sitting between them. CDR3 size: 13 residues. Using immunoSEQ multiplex PCR, the repertoire was profiled, and TCRdb retains in-frame clones only, with some absent. The table lists 70,000 to 95,000 clones, around 85% of them singletons. The receptor comes from an adult with an advanced solid tumor such as melanoma, head and neck, liver or kidney cancer. Sequenced material: CD4+ or CD8+ T cells sorted from blood, taken in a trial of the OX40 agonist ivuxolimab. The rearrangement joins TRBV5-6 to TRBJ1-1, with a tentative D call TRBD1 (5 bases). CDR3 DNA sequence: TGTGCCAGCAGCTCGACAGTGAACACTGAAGCTTTCTTT. Encoded protein: CASSSTVNTEAFF.